The 21 T cell receptor beta chains below were found in one sample sequenced in a study of spatial heterogeneity in lung cancer. Regarding time point: blood at routine non-recurrence follow-up after resection. Each CDR3 protein is one row after TCRdb ran MiXCR on the 5' RACE reads. This table has 25,000 to 35,000 distinct CDR3 sequences, about 5.2% appearing once. This specimen was PBMCs, taken at follow-up. These TCRs come from a female donor with early-stage non-small cell lung cancer.

This clonotype occurred many times. The chain has TRBV19 and TRBJ2-1; D may be TRBD1 (6 bases). The CDR3 runs to 13 residues. V lost 1 base and J lost 8, with 9 bases in between. In germline, CDR1 is LNHDA, CDR2 SQIVND (reference sequence). CDR3 residues: CASSIAGVDEQFF. The CDR3 region has the DNA TGTGCCAGTAGTATAGCAGGGGTAGATGAGCAGTTCTTC.

This clonotype has ten or more counts. CDR3 sequence reads: CASSLGSSVNEQFF. CDR3 DNA: TGTGCCAGCAGCTTGGGGAGTTCGGTCAATGAGCAGTTCTTC. The gene calls are TRBV11-1 and TRBJ2-1, with a tentative D call TRBD2 (5 bases). The CDR3 is 14 residues long. Trimming took 3 bases from V and 6 from J, leaving 12 bases between them. CDR1 and CDR2 (germline): SGHAT, FQDESV (reference sequence).

A few counts support this clonotype. The CDR3 nucleotides read TGTGCCAGCAGAAAACCCCAGAACACCGGGGAGCTGTTTTTT. This codes for CASRKPQNTGELFF. The J gene is TRBJ2-2, the V gene TRBV12-3 or TRBV12-4, with D uncertain. This CDR3 has 14 residues. Trimming shortened V by 6 bases and J by 1 base, and 9 bases separated the two germline ends.

The chain links TRBV12-3 or TRBV12-4 to TRBJ2-3; a possible D gene is TRBD2 (6 bases). The CDR3 contains 15 residues. Trimming cost V 3 bases and J 2 bases, with 12 bases left between them. The CDR3 is CASSLNAGNTDTQYF. DNA of the CDR3: TGTGCCAGCAGTTTGAATGCGGGAAACACAGATACGCAGTATTTT.

This clonotype was detected a few times. The rearrangement uses TRBV20-1 and TRBJ2-7; 10 nucleotides match TRBD1. V trimming: 1 base; J trimming: 2 bases; junction bases outside the gene matches: 5. The CDR3 has 15 residues. CDR1 is DFQATT and CDR2 is SNEGSKA in the germline V gene (reference sequence). CDR3 residues: CSARAPGQGTYEQYF. CDR3 DNA sequence: TGCAGTGCTAGAGCCCCGGGACAGGGGACCTACGAGCAGTACTTC.

This clonotype is categorized as medium-sized. The chain joins TRBV5-1 to TRBJ2-3; D gene ambiguous. The CDR3 runs 11 residues. From germline, CDR1 is SGHRS and CDR2 YFSETQ. V was cut by 7 bases and J by 4 bases, with 7 bases left in between. As DNA, the CDR3 is TGCGCCAGCGGGTCCGCAGATACGCAGTATTTT. This translates into CASGSADTQYF.

The chain has TRBV6-2 or TRBV6-3 and TRBJ2-3; D tentatively fits TRBD1 or TRBD2 (6 bases each). The V gene's germline CDR1 is MNHEY and CDR2 SVGEGT. CDR3 length equals 13 residues. V was shortened by 6 bases and J by 4 bases, with 11 bases between the two germline ends. The CDR3 loop reads CASREGVSDTQYF. CDR3 nucleotide sequence: TGTGCCAGCAGGGAGGGGGTATCAGATACGCAGTATTTT.

This clonotype was recorded many times. This rearrangement joins TRBV7-2 to TRBJ2-4; 7 nucleotides align to TRBD2. The CDR3 has 12 amino acids. V lost 5 bases to trimming and J lost 7 bases; unmatched junction nucleotides: 2. The germline V gene encodes CDR1 SGHTA and CDR2 FQGNSA. CDR3 sequence: CASSPGGNIQYF. The CDR3 coding sequence is TGTGCCAGCAGCCCGGGAGGTAACATTCAGTACTTC. The entire variable domain, with the rest obtained from reference TRBV7-2 and TRBJ2-4, is as follows: GAGVSQSPSNKVTEKGKDVELRCDPISGHTALYWYRQSLGQGLEFLIYFQGNSAPDKSGLPSDRFSAERTGGSVSTLTIQRTQQEDSAVYLCASSPGGNIQYFGAGTRLSVL.

This clonotype occurred a few times. The chain couples TRBV5-1 to TRBJ2-7; D gene ambiguous. The V gene's germline CDR1 is SGHRS and CDR2 YFSETQ. This CDR3 has 15 residues. Deletions cut 4 bases from V and 0 bases from J, with 14 bases between. In nucleotides, the CDR3 is TGCGCCAGCAGCCTGGGTGACGTCGTCTCCTACGAGCAGTACTTC. Amino acid sequence: CASSLGDVVSYEQYF.

This clonotype was seen ten or more times. The chain carries TRBV6-5 and TRBJ2-3; maybe TRBD1 (6 bases). V dropped 6 bases and J dropped 4 bases, with 11 bases sitting between them. CDR3 length equals 13 residues. Germline V gives CDR1 MNHEY, CDR2 SVGAGI. CDR3 sequence reads: CASRDRYADTQYF. CDR3 in DNA: TGTGCCAGCAGGGACAGATATGCAGATACGCAGTATTTT.

This clonotype was found many times. This sequence joins TRBV7-2 and TRBJ1-6; maybe TRBD1 (6 bases). CDR1 and CDR2 from the germline V gene are SGHTA and FQGNSA. The CDR3 totals 14 residues. Between the trimmed V and J ends, which lost 6 bases and 6 bases, there was a span of 12 bases. The DNA of the CDR3 is TGTGCCAGCAGACAACAGGGCGCTAATTCACCCCTCCACTTT. Encoded protein: CASRQQGANSPLHF.

In this sample, this clonotype turned up many times. V usage is TRBV10-3 and J usage is TRBJ2-7, with D perhaps TRBD1 (8 bases). Trimming shortened V by 10 bases and J by 0 bases, and 16 bases separated the two germline ends. Germline CDR1 is ENHRY and CDR2 is SYGVKD. The CDR3 runs 14 residues. The DNA for the CDR3 is TGTGCCACCAAAAACAGGGGGGGCTCCTACGAGCAGTACTTC. This translates into CATKNRGGSYEQYF.

This clonotype was recorded many times. Germline and junction disagree at one end, which may indicate a read error. The V gene is TRBV9, the J gene TRBJ2-6; no clear D. The CDR3 consists of 13 residues. Per the germline V gene, CDR1 is SGDLS and CDR2 is YYNGEE. CDR3 in amino acids: CASKNSGANVLTF. The DNA for the CDR3 is TGTGCAAGCAAGAACTCTGGGGCCAACGTCCTGACTTTC.

This clonotype was detected ten times or more. The chain links TRBV11-1 to TRBJ2-7, with TRBD1 matching over 10 bases. Germline CDR1 SGHAT, CDR2 FQDESV (reference sequence). Losses at the gene ends were 5 bases for V and 6 bases for J; bases not matched to a gene: 13. The CDR3 has 16 residues. The chain's CDR3 is CASSNDRDRGFSEQYF. The CDR3 region has the DNA TGTGCCAGCAGCAACGACCGGGACAGGGGATTTTCCGAGCAGTACTTC.

This clonotype was counted many times. The J gene is TRBJ1-5, the V gene TRBV7-2; no reliable D call. With 5 bases removed from V and 5 bases from J, the gap between germline ends came to 10 bases. CDR3 length: 13 residues. Germline CDR1 is SGHTA and CDR2 is FQGNSA. CDR3 DNA sequence: TGTGCCAGCAGCCAAGAGGGCTATCAGCCCCAGCATTTT. Translated, it gives CASSQEGYQPQHF. Complete variable domain (other parts from reference TRBV7-2 and TRBJ1-5): GAGVSQSPSNKVTEKGKDVELRCDPISGHTALYWYRQSLGQGLEFLIYFQGNSAPDKSGLPSDRFSAERTGGSVSTLTIQRTQQEDSAVYLCASSQEGYQPQHFGDGTRLSIL.

This clonotype was counted many times. This chain links TRBV20-1 with TRBJ2-2; TRBD1 matches at 7 bases. The CDR3 covers 17 residues. The ends lost 3 bases at V and 6 bases at J; junction bases unmatched: 16. Germline V CDR1 and CDR2: DFQATT, SNEGSKA (reference sequence). As DNA, the CDR3 is TGCAGTGCTAGGGCCGTAGGGGGCCGTAATTTTGCCGGGGAGCTGTTTTTT. It specifies CSARAVGGRNFAGELFF.

This clonotype was observed a few times. V is TRBV7-8 and J is TRBJ1-1; possibly TRBD1 for D (6 bases). The V gene lost 5 bases and the J gene lost 3 bases, with 16 bases spanning the gap. Per germline, CDR1 SGHVS and CDR2 FQNEAQ. The CDR3 totals 15 residues. CDR3 sequence (DNA): TGTGCCAGCAGCCCACGCCCCAGGGGAGACACTGAAGCTTTCTTT. Protein product: CASSPRPRGDTEAFF.

This clonotype was seen a few times. The gene calls are TRBV7-2 and TRBJ2-5, with a tentative D call TRBD2 (6 bases). The CDR3 contains 13 residues. The V end was cut by 2 bases, the J end by 5 bases, with 9 bases between. Per the germline V gene, CDR1 is SGHTA and CDR2 is FQGNSA. The CDR3 is CASSLRGSETQYF. The DNA of the CDR3 is TGTGCCAGCAGCTTACGGGGGTCGGAGACCCAGTACTTC. Full variable domain (remainder filled in from reference TRBV7-2 and TRBJ2-5): GAGVSQSPSNKVTEKGKDVELRCDPISGHTALYWYRQSLGQGLEFLIYFQGNSAPDKSGLPSDRFSAERTGGSVSTLTIQRTQQEDSAVYLCASSLRGSETQYFGPGTRLLVL.

In its sample, this clonotype was seen many times. The genes are TRBV20-1 and TRBJ2-4; D may be TRBD1 (6 bases). This CDR3 is built from 15 residues. The V gene's germline CDR1 is DFQATT and CDR2 SNEGSKA (reference sequence). V dropped 5 bases and J dropped 1 base, with 15 bases sitting between them. The CDR3 region is CSAQGQGRAKNIQYF. The CDR3 DNA follows: TGCAGTGCTCAGGGGCAGGGGCGGGCCAAAAACATTCAGTACTTC.

This clonotype came up a few times. V and J are TRBV6-2 or TRBV6-3 and TRBJ2-7, with 12 bases fitting TRBD2. V trimming: 6 bases; J trimming: 4 bases; junction bases outside the gene matches: 7. Germline V gene sequence: CDR1 MNHEY, CDR2 SVGEGT. The CDR3 runs 15 residues. The CDR3 spells CASSRPGLAGYEQYF. DNA of the CDR3: TGTGCCAGCAGCAGACCTGGACTAGCGGGGTACGAGCAGTACTTC.

This clonotype was observed many times. This chain joins TRBV20-1 and TRBJ2-2; D not certain. The CDR3 spans 15 residues. Deletions cut 0 bases from V and 1 base from J, with 9 bases between. Germline loops: CDR1 DFQATT, CDR2 SNEGSKA (reference sequence). CDR3 coding DNA: TGCAGTGCTAGAGAAGATAGCAGGAACACCGGGGAGCTGTTTTTT. As protein: CSAREDSRNTGELFF.